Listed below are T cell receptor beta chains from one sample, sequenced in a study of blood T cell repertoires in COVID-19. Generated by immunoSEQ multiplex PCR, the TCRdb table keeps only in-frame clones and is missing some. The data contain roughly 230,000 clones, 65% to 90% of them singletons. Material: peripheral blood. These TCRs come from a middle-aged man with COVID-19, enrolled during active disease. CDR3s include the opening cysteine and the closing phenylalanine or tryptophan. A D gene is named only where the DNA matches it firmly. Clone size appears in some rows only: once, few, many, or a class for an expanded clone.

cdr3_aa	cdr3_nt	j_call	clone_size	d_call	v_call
CASSPGGGLSGNTIYF	TGTGCCAGCTCACCAGGTGGCGGGTTGTCTGGAAACACCATATATTTT	TRBJ1-3	-	-	TRBV18
CASSGGRGNIQYF	TGTGCCAGCAGTGGGGGCAGGGGCAACATTCAGTACTTC	TRBJ2-4	-	-	TRBV2
CAVQGNEKLFF	TGTGCCGTACAGGGTAATGAAAAACTGTTTTTT	TRBJ1-4	few	-	TRBV10-3
CASRTTGGREKLFF	TGTGCCAGCAGAACGACAGGGGGTAGGGAAAAACTGTTTTTT	TRBJ1-4	-	TRBD1	TRBV6-5
CASSEYSNTEAFF	TGTGCCAGCAGTGAGTACAGTAACACTGAAGCTTTCTTT	TRBJ1-1	-	-	TRBV6-4
CASSKVELGGENTEAFF	TGTGCCAGCAGCAAAGTGGAACTAGGGGGGGAAAACACTGAAGCTTTCTTT	TRBJ1-1	-	-	TRBV21-1
CASSLAGSRNQPQHF	TGTGCCAGCAGCTTAGCGGGGAGCCGCAATCAGCCCCAGCATTTT	TRBJ1-5	few	-	TRBV7-2
CATSDSAGSSYNEQFF	TGTGCCACCAGTGACTCAGCGGGGTCGTCCTACAATGAGCAGTTCTTC	TRBJ2-1	-	TRBD2	TRBV24-1
CASSPGQGRTDTQYF	TGTGCCAGCAGCCCCGGACAGGGAAGGACAGATACGCAGTATTTT	TRBJ2-3	-	TRBD1	TRBV11-3
CAISSAGTAYEQYF	TGTGCCATCAGTTCGGCAGGAACAGCCTACGAGCAGTACTTC	TRBJ2-7	-	-	TRBV10-3
CASSPGPMNTEAFF	TGTGCCAGCAGCCCTGGGCCAATGAACACTGAAGCTTTCTTT	TRBJ1-1	-	-	TRBV5-6
CASSHRTGRGDQPQHF	TGTGCCAGTAGCCATAGAACTGGCAGGGGTGATCAGCCCCAGCATTTT	TRBJ1-5	-	-	TRBV19
CASKGVSQPQHF	TGTGCCAGCAAAGGAGTGTCTCAGCCCCAGCATTTT	TRBJ1-5	-	-	TRBV2
CASSVAGGGYGYTF	TGTGCCAGCAGCGTAGCAGGGGGCGGCTATGGCTACACCTTC	TRBJ1-2	-	TRBD1	TRBV9
CASNSRTGGRGTQYF	TGTGCCAGCAACAGCCGGACAGGGGGTCGAGGTACGCAGTATTTT	TRBJ2-3	-	TRBD1	TRBV2
CSVEGTGSQYF	TGCAGCGTTGAGGGCACAGGGTCCCAGTACTTC	TRBJ2-5	-	-	TRBV29-1
CASSPRDRGPTGELFF	TGTGCCAGCTCACCACGGGACAGGGGGCCCACCGGGGAGCTGTTTTTT	TRBJ2-2	-	TRBD1	TRBV18
CASSQDRTNTGELFF	TGTGCCAGCAGTCAGGACAGGACGAACACCGGGGAGCTGTTTTTT	TRBJ2-2	-	TRBD1	TRBV5-4
CASSEVTGGETQYF	TGTGCCAGCAGCGAAGTTACAGGGGGGGAGACCCAGTACTTC	TRBJ2-5	-	TRBD1	TRBV28
CASRSTSGGAPYNEQFF	TGCGCCAGCAGGTCGACTAGCGGGGGGGCCCCCTACAATGAGCAGTTCTTC	TRBJ2-1	-	TRBD2	TRBV5-1
CASSLGLSQETQYF	TGTGCCAGCAGCTTGGGGCTCAGCCAAGAGACCCAGTACTTC	TRBJ2-5	many	-	TRBV5-8
CASSLTTGGLSNQPQHF	TGTGCCAGCAGCCTAACGACAGGGGGCCTTAGCAATCAGCCCCAGCATTTT	TRBJ1-5	-	TRBD1	TRBV7-8
CASSHRRENTEAFF	TGTGCCAGCAGCCATCGCAGGGAGAACACTGAAGCTTTCTTT	TRBJ1-1	few	-	TRBV3-1/TRBV3-2
CASSPLAGASYEQYF	TGCGCCAGCAGCCCCTTAGCGGGGGCCTCCTACGAGCAGTACTTC	TRBJ2-7	-	TRBD2	TRBV4-1
CASRAAGGSYEQYF	TGTGCCAGTAGGGCGGCGGGGGGTTCCTACGAGCAGTACTTC	TRBJ2-7	-	TRBD2	TRBV2
CASSPTSGTGGFTSSYEQYF	TGTGCCAGCTCACCTACATCCGGGACAGGGGGCTTTACAAGCTCCTACGAGCAGTACTTC	TRBJ2-7	-	TRBD1	TRBV18
CASSQIGTGVVISSYNEQFF	TGCGCCAGCAGCCAAATCGGGACAGGGGTCGTAATAAGCTCCTACAATGAGCAGTTCTTC	TRBJ2-1	-	TRBD1	TRBV4-1
CASSEDRGYFSNQPQHF	TGTGCCAGCAGTGAGGACAGGGGGTACTTTAGCAATCAGCCCCAGCATTTT	TRBJ1-5	-	TRBD1	TRBV2
CASSFNRGNYGYTF	TGTGCCAGTAGTTTTAACAGGGGAAACTATGGCTACACCTTC	TRBJ1-2	-	TRBD1	TRBV19
CAWSLRTGSGNTIYF	TGTGCCTGGAGTTTACGGACAGGCTCTGGAAACACCATATATTTT	TRBJ1-3	-	TRBD1	TRBV30